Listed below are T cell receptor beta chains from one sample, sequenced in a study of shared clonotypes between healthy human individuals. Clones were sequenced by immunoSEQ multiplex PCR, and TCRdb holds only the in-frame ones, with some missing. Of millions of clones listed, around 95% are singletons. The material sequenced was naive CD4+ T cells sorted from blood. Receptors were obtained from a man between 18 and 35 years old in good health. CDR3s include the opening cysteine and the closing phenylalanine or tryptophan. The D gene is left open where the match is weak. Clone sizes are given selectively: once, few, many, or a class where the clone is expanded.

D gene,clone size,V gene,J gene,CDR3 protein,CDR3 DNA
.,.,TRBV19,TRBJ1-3,CASSIAANTIYF,TGTGCCAGTAGTATCGCGGCGAACACCATATATTTT
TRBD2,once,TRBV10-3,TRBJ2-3,CAISAGLASTDTQYF,TGTGCCATCAGCGCTGGACTAGCGAGCACAGATACGCAGTATTTT
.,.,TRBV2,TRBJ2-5,CASSGAKGQETQYF,TGTGCCAGCAGTGGGGCAAAGGGGCAAGAGACCCAGTACTTC
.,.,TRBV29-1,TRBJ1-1,CSASGSGGKVNTEAFF,TGCAGCGCATCCGGTTCGGGGGGGAAGGTGAACACTGAAGCTTTCTTT
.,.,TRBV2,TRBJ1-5,CASRDSNQPQHF,TGTGCCAGCAGGGATAGCAATCAGCCCCAGCATTTT
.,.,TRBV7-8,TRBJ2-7,CASSWGQGGSYEQYF,TGTGCCAGCAGTTGGGGGCAGGGAGGCTCCTACGAGCAGTACTTC
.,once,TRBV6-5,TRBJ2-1,CASSQQASSYNEQFF,TGTGCCAGCAGCCAACAGGCGAGCTCCTACAATGAGCAGTTCTTC
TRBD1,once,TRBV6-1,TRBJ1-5,CAISQGDLGPQHF,TGTGCCATCTCACAGGGGGACTTGGGGCCCCAGCATTTT
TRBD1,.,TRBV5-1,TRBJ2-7,CASSLGGTGIHEQYF,TGCGCCAGCAGCTTGGGTGGGACAGGGATCCACGAGCAGTACTTC
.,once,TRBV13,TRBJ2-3,CASSFSGALDTQYF,TGTGCCAGCAGCTTCTCGGGGGCCCTAGATACGCAGTATTTT
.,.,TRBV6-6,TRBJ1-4,CASTPSGSNEKLFF,TGTGCCAGCACCCCCTCGGGTTCTAATGAAAAACTGTTTTTT